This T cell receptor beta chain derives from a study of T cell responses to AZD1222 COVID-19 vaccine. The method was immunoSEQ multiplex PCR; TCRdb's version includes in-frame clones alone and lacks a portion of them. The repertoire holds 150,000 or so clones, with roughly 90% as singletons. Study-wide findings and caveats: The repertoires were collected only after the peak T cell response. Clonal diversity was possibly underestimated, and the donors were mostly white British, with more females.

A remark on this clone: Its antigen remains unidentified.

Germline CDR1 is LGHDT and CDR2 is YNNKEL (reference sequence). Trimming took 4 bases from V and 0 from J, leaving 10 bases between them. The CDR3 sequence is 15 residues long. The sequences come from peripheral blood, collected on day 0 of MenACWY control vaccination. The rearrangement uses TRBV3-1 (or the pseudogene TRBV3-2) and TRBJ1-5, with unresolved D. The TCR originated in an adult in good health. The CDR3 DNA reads TGTGCCAGCAGCCCCGGAAGGGCTAGCAATCAGCCCCAGCATTTT. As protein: CASSPGRASNQPQHF.